The clone carrying this T cell receptor beta chain was seen a handful of times. The data are from a study of identical twins. One entry per CDR3 protein, called by TCRdb with MiXCR from the 5' RACE reads. The table lists 400,000 or so distinct CDR3 sequences, around 9% of them singletons, with over 7% in the top ten. Material: naive T cells sorted from blood. This receptor was obtained from a woman between 50 and 59 years old in good health.

The CDR3 sequence is CASSPRPQHF. The CDR3 bases are TGTGCCAGCAGCCCCCGGCCCCAGCATTTT. This chain connects TRBV5-8 to TRBJ1-5; no reliable D call. CDR1 and CDR2 (germline): SGHTS, YDEGEE. Trimming stripped 4 bases from V and 9 bases from J, with 5 bases between. This CDR3 comprises 10 residues.